The 5 T cell receptor beta chains below were found in one sample sequenced in a study of cytomegalovirus exposure and HLA in healthy donors. The PCR ran on 60 Vbeta and 13 Jbeta primers. Data came from immunoSEQ multiplex PCR; TCRdb stores just in-frame clones and leaves some out. Here the sample spans approximately 140,000 clones, roughly 80% being singletons. The sequenced material came from PBMCs. These receptors were obtained from a woman in her thirties or forties in good health and CMV-seronegative.

The chain has TRBV5-1 and TRBJ2-1; D may be TRBD1 (7 bases). Germline V CDR1 and CDR2: SGHRS, YFSETQ. The CDR3 length is 13 residues. V was cut by 0 bases and J by 8 bases, with 9 bases left in between. The CDR3 bases are TGCGCCAGCAGCTTGGCCAGGGGGGATGAGCAGTTCTTC. Its protein is CASSLARGDEQFF.

The chain has TRBV11-3 and TRBJ2-1; 9 nucleotides agree with TRBD2. The junction had 2 bases not matched to a gene; V was cut back by 5 bases and J by 3 bases. Germline assignment: CDR1 SGHNT and CDR2 YENEEA. This CDR3 spans 14 amino acids. Here the CDR3 reads CASSRSGSYNEQFF. CDR3 nucleotides: TGTGCCAGCAGCCGTAGCGGGAGCTACAATGAGCAGTTCTTC.

The V gene is TRBV7-8, the J gene TRBJ2-2, with 10 bases that match TRBD2. The CDR3 is made up of 19 amino acids. The V and J ends lost 1 base and 5 bases, in that order; junction bases with no gene match: 13. Germline values: CDR1 SGHVS, CDR2 FQNEAQ. The CDR3 nucleotides read TGTGCCAGCAGCTTAGTCGGTAGGGCTAGCGGGAGTGGTACCGGGGAGCTGTTTTTT. Protein: CASSLVGRASGSGTGELFF.

The CDR3 here is CASHPVTESYEQYF. In DNA form, the CDR3 reads TGTGCCAGCCACCCGGTGACAGAGTCATACGAGCAGTACTTC. This rearrangement joins TRBV7-9 to TRBJ2-7; maybe TRBD1 (5 bases). The CDR3 consists of 14 residues. V dropped 8 bases and J dropped 4 bases, with 18 bases sitting between them. The germline V gene has CDR1 SEHNR and CDR2 FQNEAQ (reference sequence).

This chain connects TRBV2 to TRBJ1-5; D may be TRBD1 (6 bases). The CDR3 is 14 residues long. Trimming stripped 8 bases from V and 0 bases from J, with 11 bases between. Looked up from germline, CDR1 is SNHLY and CDR2 is FYNNEI. The CDR3 sequence: CASGQSISNQPQHF. The CDR3 region has the DNA TGTGCCAGCGGACAGTCGATTAGCAATCAGCCCCAGCATTTT.